This is a list of T cell receptor beta chains from one sample in a study of T cell repertoires in cytomegalovirus infection. Via MiXCR, TCRdb re-called the reads, giving one row per CDR3 protein. In the table there are just under 550,000 distinct CDR3 sequences, about a quarter of which are singletons. The specimen was PBMCs. The receptors come from a human donor in good health (CMV status not recorded). Some clones in this sample may be carry-over from other donors' samples. CDR3s include the opening cysteine and the closing phenylalanine or tryptophan. D genes are given only for firm matches. Some rows have no size entry. The others give once, few or many, or a class for an expanded clone.

CDR3	DNA	D	J	size	V
CASRGGVSGNTIYF	TGTGCCAGCAGGGGGGGGGTTTCTGGAAACACCATATATTTT	.	TRBJ1-3	.	TRBV6-5
CASSYWREGNEQFF	TGTGCCAGCAGTTACTGGCGGGAGGGAAATGAGCAGTTCTTC	TRBD2	TRBJ2-1	.	TRBV6-2/TRBV6-3
CASSLLGKYTDTQYF	TGTGCCAGCAGTTTACTAGGAAAGTACACAGATACGCAGTATTTT	.	TRBJ2-3	many	TRBV6-1
CASSYTAGGGETQYF	TGTGCCAGCAGTTACACAGCGGGAGGGGGGGAGACCCAGTACTTC	TRBD2	TRBJ2-5	.	TRBV6-2/TRBV6-3
CASSHQGAGANVLTF	TGCGCCAGCAGCCATCAGGGGGCTGGGGCCAACGTCCTGACTTTC	TRBD1	TRBJ2-6	few	TRBV4-3
CASRALEGQTYNEQFF	TGTGCCAGCAGGGCTTTAGAGGGGCAGACCTACAATGAGCAGTTCTTC	.	TRBJ2-1	few	TRBV28
CASSLTAVGEQFF	TGTGCCAGCAGCCTAACAGCCGTTGGGGAGCAGTTCTTC	.	TRBJ2-1	many	TRBV7-9
CSVELGAAEAFF	TGCAGCGTTGAGTTGGGGGCCGCAGAAGCTTTCTTT	.	TRBJ1-1	.	TRBV29-1
CATQGQGARQPQHF	TGTGCCACCCAGGGACAGGGGGCAAGACAGCCCCAGCATTTT	TRBD1	TRBJ1-5	few	TRBV6-5
CASRGLAGGTRGTGELFF	TGTGCCAGCAGGGGACTAGCGGGAGGCACTCGAGGCACCGGGGAGCTGTTTTTT	TRBD2	TRBJ2-2	few	TRBV12-3/TRBV12-4
CASSVAQGKFNEQFF	TGTGCCAGCAGCGTAGCCCAGGGGAAGTTCAATGAGCAGTTCTTC	.	TRBJ2-1	once	TRBV12-3/TRBV12-4
CASSLSDLNTEAFF	TGTGCCAGCAGCTTATCCGACCTGAACACTGAAGCTTTCTTT	.	TRBJ1-1	many	TRBV11-3
CASSIGLGAFF	TGTGCCAGTAGTATCGGCCTGGGAGCTTTCTTT	.	TRBJ1-1	.	TRBV19
CASSLAFQGRFTEAFF	TGTGCCAGCAGCTTAGCGTTTCAGGGAAGGTTCACTGAAGCTTTCTTT	.	TRBJ1-1	.	TRBV7-9
CASLPPSADTQYF	TGTGCCAGCTTACCACCCTCCGCAGATACGCAGTATTTT	.	TRBJ2-3	many	TRBV28
CSVARGLSYEQYF	TGCAGCGTGGCTCGGGGGCTCTCCTACGAGCAGTACTTC	.	TRBJ2-7	few	TRBV29-1
CASSIRTSGSQNEQFF	TGTGCCAGTAGTATTAGGACTAGCGGGAGCCAAAATGAGCAGTTCTTC	TRBD2	TRBJ2-1	.	TRBV19
CASSLVRPVSTDTQYF	TGCGCCAGCAGCTTGGTTCGGCCAGTGAGCACAGATACGCAGTATTTT	.	TRBJ2-3	.	TRBV5-1
CASSDTTDTQYF	TGTGCCAGCAGCGATACCACAGATACGCAGTATTTT	.	TRBJ2-3	.	TRBV11-1
CASTPPGKGDTEAFF	TGTGCCAGCACTCCGCCCGGGAAAGGGGACACTGAAGCTTTCTTT	.	TRBJ1-1	few	TRBV6-2/TRBV6-3
CASSFGLAGAAEQFF	TGTGCCAGCAGCTTCGGACTAGCGGGAGCCGCTGAGCAGTTCTTC	TRBD2	TRBJ2-1	.	TRBV7-2
CSAKPGPRETQYF	TGCAGCGCCAAACCGGGACCAAGGGAGACCCAGTACTTC	.	TRBJ2-5	.	TRBV29-1
CASSTQGSTEAFF	TGTGCCAGCAGCACACAGGGGAGCACTGAAGCTTTCTTT	TRBD1	TRBJ1-1	few	TRBV11-2
CASSLEMNTEAFF	TGTGCCAGCAGTTTAGAGATGAACACTGAAGCTTTCTTT	.	TRBJ1-1	many	TRBV12-3/TRBV12-4
CASSRDSPEQYF	TGTGCCAGCAGCCGGGACAGTCCCGAGCAGTACTTC	TRBD1	TRBJ2-7	many	TRBV12-3/TRBV12-4
CASSPALAGADNEQFF	TGCGCCAGCAGCCCAGCCCTAGCGGGAGCCGATAATGAGCAGTTCTTC	TRBD2	TRBJ2-1	few	TRBV4-1
CASSDSGGPNEKLFF	TGTGCCAGCAGCGACTCCGGGGGACCTAATGAAAAACTGTTTTTT	.	TRBJ1-4	many	TRBV7-2
CAIRDHLAGVTYEQYF	TGTGCCATCAGAGATCATCTAGCGGGAGTGACCTACGAGCAGTACTTC	TRBD2	TRBJ2-7	few	TRBV10-3
CASSTTGKYYGYTF	TGTGCCAGCAGTACGACAGGGAAGTACTATGGCTACACCTTC	TRBD1	TRBJ1-2	few	TRBV12-3/TRBV12-4
CASIIAGGGGNEQFF	TGTGCCAGCATTATAGCGGGAGGGGGGGGCAATGAGCAGTTCTTC	TRBD2	TRBJ2-1	.	TRBV28
CASSAGGFDQPQHF	TGTGCCAGCAGCGCAGGGGGCTTCGATCAGCCCCAGCATTTT	TRBD1	TRBJ1-5	.	TRBV7-9
CATSGGLAGVSYNEQFF	TGTGCCACCAGTGGCGGACTAGCGGGAGTGTCCTACAATGAGCAGTTCTTC	TRBD2	TRBJ2-1	.	TRBV24-1
CSVERQATGELFF	TGCAGCGTTGAAAGGCAGGCCACCGGGGAGCTGTTTTTT	.	TRBJ2-2	.	TRBV29-1
CASLAAGTGSYEQYF	TGTGCCAGCCTCGCTGCGGGGACAGGATCCTACGAGCAGTACTTC	TRBD1	TRBJ2-7	few	TRBV28
CASSEAPGQGNFQYF	TGTGCCAGCAGTGAAGCACCGGGACAGGGTAATTTTCAGTACTTC	TRBD1	TRBJ2-4	many	TRBV6-1
CASSSRVEREAYEQYF	TGTGCCAGCAGCAGCCGGGTGGAGCGGGAAGCCTACGAGCAGTACTTC	TRBD2	TRBJ2-7	.	TRBV7-8
CASSSPDRFQETQYF	TGTGCCAGCAGTTCCCCCGACAGGTTCCAAGAGACCCAGTACTTC	.	TRBJ2-5	.	TRBV28
CASSLRGLAGTAQYF	TGTGCCAGCAGCTTACGTGGGCTAGCGGGAACTGCGCAGTATTTT	TRBD2	TRBJ2-3	few	TRBV7-2
CSAWTGYEQYF	TGCAGTGCTTGGACAGGCTACGAGCAGTACTTC	TRBD1	TRBJ2-7	.	TRBV20-1
CASSLVPPPMAGANNEQFF	TGTGCCAGCAGCTTAGTACCCCCCCCCATGGCGGGAGCGAACAATGAGCAGTTCTTC	TRBD2	TRBJ2-1	few	TRBV7-6
CASSSPSAFLDNEQFF	TGTGCCAGCAGTTCGCCCTCGGCCTTCCTAGACAATGAGCAGTTCTTC	.	TRBJ2-1	.	TRBV6-2/TRBV6-3
CSAPKSGEQFF	TGCAGTGCTCCCAAGTCGGGTGAGCAGTTCTTC	.	TRBJ2-1	.	TRBV20-1